The 13 T cell receptor beta chains presented below share a single source sample, sequenced in a study of long-term antiretroviral therapy in people with HIV. An immunoSEQ assay, version v3.0, was performed at survey level. The assay was immunoSEQ multiplex PCR, and TCRdb's table has in-frame clones only and misses some. The sample consists of over 15,000 clones, 60% to 80% of them appearing once. The sample in question was unsorted PBMCs, obtained 2.3 years after starting antiretroviral therapy. These receptors were taken from a woman aged 40 to 55 with HIV.

The chain carries TRBV30 and TRBJ1-1, with 11 bases that match TRBD1. Losses at the gene ends were 4 bases for V and 6 bases for J; bases not matched to a gene: 7. The CDR3 is 14 amino acids. Germline lookup yields CDR1 GTSNPN and CDR2 SVGIG (reference sequence). CDR3 coding DNA: TGTGCCTGGACCACCGGACAGGGGGCTTCTGAAGCTTTCTTT. This codes for CAWTTGQGASEAFF.

This chain uses TRBV5-6 with TRBJ1-5; the D gene is possibly TRBD1 (5 bases). V lost 3 bases and J 3 bases, leaving 16 bases between the germline ends. The CDR3 is 16 amino acids. The V gene's germline CDR1 is SGHDT and CDR2 YYEEEE. CDR3 region: CASSSGPLWNNQPQHF. The CDR3 DNA reads as TGTGCCAGCAGCTCGGGACCTTTGTGGAACAATCAGCCCCAGCATTTT.

This clone was seen more than once but under ten times. The chain combines TRBV6-5 with TRBJ2-2; D gene ambiguous. Trimming stripped 4 bases from V and 2 bases from J, with 2 bases between. Per the germline V gene, CDR1 is MNHEY and CDR2 is SVGAGI. This CDR3 has 12 residues. In DNA, the CDR3 is TGTGCCAGCAGTTCCAACACCGGGGAGCTGTTTTTT. This encodes CASSSNTGELFF.

The chain uses TRBV5-4 and TRBJ1-6, with D maybe TRBD1 (5 bases). V lost 0 bases and J lost 13, with 20 bases in between. The CDR3 consists of 16 residues. Germline V gene lookup returns CDR1 SGHNT and CDR2 YYREEE (reference sequence). The CDR3 here is CASSLGGGAGSYPLHF. Here the CDR3 DNA reads TGTGCCAGCAGCTTGGGGGGGGGAGCGGGTAGTTATCCCCTCCACTTT.

In regard to this clone: Mismatch with germline at one junction end may stem from a read error. The chain couples TRBV2 to TRBJ2-1, with D possibly being TRBD1 (6 bases). The CDR3 contains 15 residues. The germline V gene encodes CDR1 SNHLY and CDR2 FYNNEI. CDR3 sequence reads: CASREDRSSYNEQFF. CDR3 DNA sequence: TGTGCCAGCAGGGAAGACAGGAGCTCCTACAATGAGCAGTTCTTC.

This rearrangement joins TRBV18 to TRBJ2-3, with 8 bases aligning to TRBD2. The CDR3 length is 14 residues. CDR1 is KGHSH and CDR2 is LQKENI in the germline V gene. V shed 1 base, J shed 4 bases, and the junction held 1 base outside the gene matches. CDR3 sequence reads: CASSPLGGADTQYF. The CDR3 DNA is TGTGCCAGCTCACCACTCGGGGGGGCAGATACGCAGTATTTT.

V is TRBV19 and J is TRBJ2-7; 7 bases fit TRBD1. The junction had 8 bases not matched to a gene; V was cut back by 3 bases and J by 3 bases. This CDR3 is built from 15 residues. CDR1 LNHDA and CDR2 SQIVND come from the germline V gene (reference sequence). CDR3 sequence reads: CASSITGTAFYEQYF. The CDR3 bases are TGTGCCAGTAGTATTACCGGGACAGCTTTCTACGAGCAGTACTTC. Filled out from reference TRBV19 and TRBJ2-7, the complete variable domain reads DGGITQSPKYLFRKEGQNVTLSCEQNLNHDAMYWYRQDPGQGLRLIYYSQIVNDFQKGDIAEGYSVSREKKESFPLTVTSAQKNPTAFYLCASSITGTAFYEQYFGPGTRLTVT.

The chain is built from TRBV9 and TRBJ2-1; a weak D match, TRBD1 (6 bases). The CDR3 has 17 amino acids. Trimming cost V 3 bases and J 5 bases, with 21 bases left between them. Germline loops: CDR1 SGDLS, CDR2 YYNGEE. The CDR3 region has the DNA TGTGCCAGCAGCGCACTTGGGTTGGGGACATCCCACAATGAGCAGTTCTTC. Translated, it gives CASSALGLGTSHNEQFF.

The J gene is TRBJ2-7, the V gene TRBV15; the D is unclear. Germline CDR1 LNHNV, CDR2 YYDKDF (reference sequence). The CDR3 runs 13 residues. V lost 4 bases, J lost 3 bases, and 10 bases lay in between. In DNA, the CDR3 is TGTGCCACCAGCAAGGTAATCTTCTACGAGCAGTACTTC. Encoded protein: CATSKVIFYEQYF.

The J gene is TRBJ1-5, the V gene TRBV7-9; 11 nucleotides match TRBD1. Germline CDR1 SEHNR, CDR2 FQNEAQ (reference sequence). V dropped 2 bases and J dropped 7; count of bases not matched to a gene: 10. CDR3 size: 17 residues. CDR3 sequence reads: CASSLYLDRGRGQPQHF. Here the CDR3 DNA reads TGTGCCAGCAGCTTATATCTGGACAGGGGGCGTGGGCAGCCCCAGCATTTT. The full variable domain, in which reference TRBV7-9 and TRBJ1-5 provide the parts outside the CDR3, is DTGVSQNPRHKITKRGQNVTFRCDPISEHNRLYWYRQTLGQGPEFLTYFQNEAQLEKSRLLSDRFSAERPKGSFSTLEIQRTEQGDSAMYLCASSLYLDRGRGQPQHFGDGTRLSIL.

The chain links TRBV6-5 to TRBJ1-2, with D perhaps matching TRBD1 (5 bases). From germline, CDR1 is MNHEY and CDR2 SVGAGI. V was cut by 2 bases and J by 2 bases, with 12 bases left in between. The CDR3 runs to 15 residues. CDR3 in amino acids: CASSYGTTLNYGYTF. In DNA, the CDR3 is TGTGCCAGCAGTTACGGGACGACATTGAACTATGGCTACACCTTC.

The chain is built from TRBV7-9 and TRBJ2-3; 8 positions agree with TRBD2. Germline assignment: CDR1 SEHNR and CDR2 FQNEAQ (reference sequence). The CDR3 is 15 amino acids. With V trimmed by 3 bases and J by 1 base, 3 bases remained unmatched. The CDR3 loop is CASSFSGKGTDTQYF. CDR3 coding DNA: TGTGCCAGCAGCTTTAGCGGGAAGGGCACAGATACGCAGTATTTT.

This chain uses TRBV4-1 with TRBJ2-7; tentatively, D is TRBD2 (5 bases). Trimming removed 0 bases from V and 0 bases from J, with 12 bases in between. From germline, CDR1 is MGHRA and CDR2 YSYEKL. The CDR3 is made up of 16 amino acids. The CDR3 nucleotides read TGCGCCAGCAGCCAAGAAACCGGACTCTACTCCTACGAGCAGTACTTC. Protein sequence: CASSQETGLYSYEQYF.